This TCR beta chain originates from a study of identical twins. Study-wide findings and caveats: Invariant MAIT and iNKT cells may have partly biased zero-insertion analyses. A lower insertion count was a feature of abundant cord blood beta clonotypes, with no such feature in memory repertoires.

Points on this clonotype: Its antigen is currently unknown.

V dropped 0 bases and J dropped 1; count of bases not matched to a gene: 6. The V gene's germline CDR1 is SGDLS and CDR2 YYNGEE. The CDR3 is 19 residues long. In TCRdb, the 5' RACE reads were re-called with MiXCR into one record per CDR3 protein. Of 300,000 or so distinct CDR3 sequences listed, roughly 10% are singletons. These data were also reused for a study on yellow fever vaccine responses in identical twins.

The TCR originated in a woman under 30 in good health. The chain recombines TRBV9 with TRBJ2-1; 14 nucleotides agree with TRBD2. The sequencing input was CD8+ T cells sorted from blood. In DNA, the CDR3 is TGTGCCAGCAGCGTAGGGAGACTAGCGGGGGGGTTATCCTACAATGAGCAGTTCTTC. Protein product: CASSVGRLAGGLSYNEQFF.